This paragraph reports one TCR beta chain. Peripheral blood genomic DNA, not sorted cells or RNA, was the template. This specimen belongs to a study of T cell repertoires in aging, cancer and after chemotherapy. A mixed TRB-A/B primer pool amplified rearranged TRB by multiplex touch-down PCR. TCRdb re-derived calls from the multiplex PCR reads in MiXCR, one entry per CDR3 protein. In the table there are roughly 9,000 distinct CDR3 sequences, around a third of which are singletons. The specimen sequenced was blood. The source is a human donor in good health. The donor label of this sample is uncertain.

This CDR3 is CASSRDVGYEQYF. CDR3 DNA sequence: TGTGCCAGCAGTCGGGACGTCGGCTACGAGCAGTACTTC. The chain joins TRBV2 to TRBJ2-7; D possibly uses TRBD1 or TRBD2 (5 bases each). This CDR3 is 13 amino acids long. CDR1 is SNHLY, CDR2 FYNNEI, per germline. Trimming stripped 5 bases from V and 3 bases from J, with 11 bases between.